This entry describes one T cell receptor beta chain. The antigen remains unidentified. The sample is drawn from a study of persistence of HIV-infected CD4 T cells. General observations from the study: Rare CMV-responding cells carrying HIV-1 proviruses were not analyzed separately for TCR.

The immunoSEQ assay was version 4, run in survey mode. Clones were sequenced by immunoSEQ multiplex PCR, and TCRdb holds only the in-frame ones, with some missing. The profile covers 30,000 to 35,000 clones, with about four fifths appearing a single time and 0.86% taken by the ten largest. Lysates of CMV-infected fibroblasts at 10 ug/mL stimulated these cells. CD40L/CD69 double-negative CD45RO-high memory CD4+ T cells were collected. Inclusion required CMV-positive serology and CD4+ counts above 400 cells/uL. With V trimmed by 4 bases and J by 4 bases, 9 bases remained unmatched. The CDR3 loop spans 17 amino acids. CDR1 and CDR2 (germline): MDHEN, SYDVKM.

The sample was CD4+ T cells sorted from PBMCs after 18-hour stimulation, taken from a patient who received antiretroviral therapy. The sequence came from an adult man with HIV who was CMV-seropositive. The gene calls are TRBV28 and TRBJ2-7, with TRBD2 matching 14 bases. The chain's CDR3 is CASSSRLAGGLVYEQYF. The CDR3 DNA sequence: TGTGCCAGCAGTTCTAGACTAGCGGGGGGGCTGGTATACGAGCAGTACTTC.